This TCR beta chain was recorded in a study of PD-L1 blockade in urothelial cancer. Overall study: T cells numbered a median of roughly 150,000 in the blood samples.

Data came from immunoSEQ multiplex PCR; TCRdb stores just in-frame clones and leaves some out. The profile shows tens of thousands of clones, roughly 84% of them singletons. Regarding this clone: Other DNA sequences in this specimen translate into the identical CDR3.

V dropped 6 bases and J dropped 1; count of bases not matched to a gene: 7. Germline V gene sequence: CDR1 MNHEY, CDR2 SVGAGI. The CDR3 sequence is 15 residues long. Time point indicated: pretreatment peripheral blood. Sample: PBMCs, taken around atezolizumab (anti-PD-L1) treatment. The receptor comes from a woman between 70 and 85 years old with urothelial cancer. The chain links TRBV6-5 to TRBJ2-5, with 8 positions matching TRBD1. As DNA, the CDR3 is TGTGCCAGCAGACGGACAGGGACCCTCCAAGAGACCCAGTACTTC. This encodes CASRRTGTLQETQYF.